Each of the 17 T cell receptor beta chains below was sequenced from the same sample in a study of blood T cells in healthy people across ages. A second about 7 to 11 cycle PCR used barcoded and J-beta primers. TCRdb re-derived calls from the 5' RACE reads in MiXCR, one entry per CDR3 protein. The table lists 750,000 to 850,000 distinct CDR3 sequences, around 25% of them singletons. These data were likewise used in another study, on T cells of mothers and their children.

The sequencing sample was made of blood. The receptors shown here come from a boy aged 5-17 years in good health.

J is TRBJ2-5 and V is TRBV24-1; 8 bases agree with TRBD2. Germline CDR1 is KGHDR and CDR2 is SFDVKD. The length of the CDR3 is 18 residues. V lost 3 bases to trimming and J lost 4 bases; unmatched junction nucleotides: 15. The CDR3 protein is CATSDRGDSGDPLETQYF. The CDR3 DNA sequence: TGTGCCACCAGTGATAGGGGGGATAGCGGGGACCCCCTAGAGACCCAGTACTTC.

This clonotype was seen more than once but under ten times. V is TRBV3-1 and J is TRBJ2-5, with 10 bases aligning to TRBD1. The J call is in doubt because the DNA end fits TRBJ2-1 better. The CDR3 loop spans 14 amino acids. Germline V gene lookup returns CDR1 LGHDT and CDR2 YNNKEL (reference sequence). The CDR3 loop reads CASSRGQGHNEQFF. The CDR3 DNA follows: TGTGCCAGCAGCCGGGGACAGGGGCACAATGAGCAGTTCTTC.

The chain is built from TRBV5-1 and TRBJ2-7; D gene ambiguous. The CDR3 is 15 amino acids. Trimming shortened V by 1 base and J by 0 bases, and 11 bases separated the two germline ends. The V gene's germline CDR1 is SGHRS and CDR2 YFSETQ. CDR3 nucleotides: TGCGCCAGCAGCTTGCTCGGCAGAAGCTCCTACGAGCAGTACTTC. It codes for CASSLLGRSSYEQYF.

Regarding this clonotype: Its ends do not fully match the called genes, so a read error is possible. This chain links TRBV7-2 with TRBJ2-4, with D perhaps given as TRBD1 or TRBD2 (5 bases each). Germline V lookup: CDR1 SGHTA, CDR2 FQGNSA. The CDR3 runs to 18 residues. Here the CDR3 DNA reads TGTGCCAGCAGCTTAGGATCCTGGGACCCATGGGGGATGGACATACAGTACTTC. Amino acids: CASSLGSWDPWGMDIQYF.

This chain's CDR3 is CASSVTRGGETQYF. The CDR3 DNA sequence: TGTGCCAGCAGTGTGACCAGGGGGGGAGAGACCCAGTACTTC. The genes are TRBV27 and TRBJ2-5; D may correspond to TRBD1 or TRBD2 (7 bases each). Trimming took 5 bases from V and 4 from J, leaving 14 bases between them. CDR3 length equals 14 residues. Germline values: CDR1 MNHEY, CDR2 SMNVEV (reference sequence).

This clonotype was seen a few times. The chain combines TRBV4-1 with TRBJ2-5; D unclear. Gene TRBJ2-1 matches the end of the DNA better, so the J call may be wrong. This CDR3 is built from 13 residues. Germline CDR1 is MGHRA and CDR2 is YSYEKL. The CDR3 protein is CASSQSQYNEQFF. The CDR3 region has the DNA TGCGCCAGCAGCCAATCACAGTACAATGAGCAGTTCTTC.

The chain joins TRBV2 to TRBJ1-2; 10 bases are shared with TRBD1. The V gene's germline CDR1 is SNHLY and CDR2 FYNNEI. The CDR3 has 15 amino acids. J was trimmed by 4 bases and V by 11 bases; bases with no gene match: 13. The CDR3 sequence: CARGTGAAKLYGYTF. Written as DNA, the CDR3 is TGTGCCCGTGGGACAGGGGCGGCAAAACTCTATGGCTACACCTTC. Using reference TRBV2 and TRBJ1-2 for the parts outside the CDR3, the full variable domain is EPEVTQTPSHQVTQMGQEVILRCVPISNHLYFYWYRQILGQKVEFLVSFYNNEISEKSEIFDDQFSVERPDGSNFTLKIRSTKLEDSAMYFCARGTGAAKLYGYTFGSGTRLTVV.

This chain links TRBV6-5 with TRBJ1-6; 8 bases match TRBD1. Per germline, CDR1 MNHEY and CDR2 SVGAGI. The ends lost 5 bases at V and 9 bases at J; junction bases unmatched: 6. CDR3 length: 14 residues. CDR3 loop: CASSPQGERSPLHF. The CDR3 nucleotides are TGTGCCAGCAGTCCACAGGGGGAGCGTTCACCCCTCCACTTT.

This clonotype was seen a handful of times. This chain uses TRBV29-1 with TRBJ2-7; 10 bases line up with TRBD1. The junction had 12 bases not matched to a gene; V was cut back by 5 bases and J by 5 bases. This CDR3 is built from 15 residues. CDR1 and CDR2 (germline): SQVTM, ANQGSEA. Here the CDR3 reads CSVTNPGTGAHEQYF. In DNA form, the CDR3 reads TGCAGCGTTACAAACCCCGGGACAGGGGCCCACGAGCAGTACTTC.

The chain uses TRBV7-3 and TRBJ2-5; 9 bases line up with TRBD2. CDR3 size: 15 residues. In germline, CDR1 is SGHTA, CDR2 FQGTGA. Trimming cost V 5 bases and J 2 bases; bases outside gene matches: 6. The CDR3 region is CASSPSAGGQETQYF. As DNA, the CDR3 is TGTGCCAGCAGCCCCTCGGCGGGAGGGCAAGAGACCCAGTACTTC.

The V and J genes are TRBV20-1 and TRBJ2-3; maybe TRBD2 (6 bases). Germline V gene lookup returns CDR1 DFQATT and CDR2 SNEGSKA (reference sequence). The CDR3 sequence is 13 residues long. Trimming took off 7 bases at V and 2 bases at J, with 13 bases between the two ends. Written as DNA, the CDR3 is TGCAGTGGGGGGGTAGCCTTCACAGATACGCAGTATTTT. Residues: CSGGVAFTDTQYF.

This clonotype was recorded a few times. The CDR3 ends on some other residue instead of the conserved phenylalanine or tryptophan, so this is likely a read error. In DNA form, the CDR3 reads TGCGCCAGCAGCCGAAGCGGTAGGGGCGAAGGCTATGGCTACACCCTC. The encoded protein is CASSRSGRGEGYGYTL. The J gene is TRBJ1-2, the V gene TRBV5-1, with D possibly TRBD1 on 5 matching bases. Germline CDR1 SGHRS, CDR2 YFSETQ. CDR3 length equals 16 residues. V gave up 4 bases and J gave up 4 bases, with 20 bases separating them.

The chain recombines TRBV6-1 with TRBJ1-4, with D unclear. Germline assignment: CDR1 MNHNS and CDR2 SASEGT. The CDR3 loop spans 14 amino acids. The germline V and J ends were trimmed by 6 bases and 6 bases, with 14 bases remaining between them. Here the CDR3 reads CASRLATGYEKLFF. The CDR3 DNA reads TGTGCCAGCAGGCTTGCAACGGGGTATGAAAAACTGTTTTTT.

This clonotype came up a few times. V usage is TRBV28 and J usage is TRBJ1-5; the D is unclear. V lost 3 bases, J lost 0 bases, and 24 bases lay in between. The CDR3 is made up of 20 amino acids. Germline CDR1 and CDR2: MDHEN and SYDVKM. CDR3 sequence: CASSFRPVLDDGYSNQPQHF. CDR3 nucleotides: TGTGCCAGCAGTTTTCGGCCAGTACTAGATGATGGGTATAGCAATCAGCCCCAGCATTTT.

In this sample, this clonotype turned up a few times. This chain links TRBV27 with TRBJ1-1; no clear D. Germline assignment: CDR1 MNHEY and CDR2 SMNVEV (reference sequence). The length of the CDR3 is 15 residues. Trimming shortened V by 3 bases and J by 7 bases, and 18 bases separated the two germline ends. The CDR3 DNA follows: TGTGCCAGCAGTTTCAGTGGGATCGTTAGGGATGAAGCTTTCTTT. This translates into CASSFSGIVRDEAFF.

This sequence joins TRBV20-1 and TRBJ2-3; 14 nucleotides match TRBD2. From germline, CDR1 is DFQATT and CDR2 SNEGSKA (reference sequence). V lost 0 bases and J lost 3; bases outside the gene matches: 5. The CDR3 contains 17 residues. The CDR3 protein is CSARDDRTSGRTDTQYF. The DNA of the CDR3 is TGCAGTGCTAGAGACGACCGGACTAGCGGGAGGACAGATACGCAGTATTTT.

The chain carries TRBV15 and TRBJ1-4; weak D call: TRBD1 (6 bases). Trimming shortened V by 0 bases and J by 5 bases, and 13 bases separated the two germline ends. CDR1 is LNHNV, CDR2 YYDKDF, per germline (reference sequence). The CDR3 totals 16 residues. The CDR3 DNA is TGTGCCACCAGCAGAGAAGGGGGGGTGTTGAATGAAAAACTGTTTTTT. Translation gives CATSREGGVLNEKLFF. Full variable domain (remainder filled in from reference TRBV15 and TRBJ1-4): DAMVIQNPRYQVTQFGKPVTLSCSQTLNHNVMYWYQQKSSQAPKLLFHYYDKDFNNEADTPDNFQSRRPNTSFCFLDIRSPGLGDTAMYLCATSREGGVLNEKLFFGSGTQLSVL.